The rows below give T cell receptor beta chains drawn from one sample of a study of tumor-infiltrating lymphocytes in oesophageal squamous cell carcinoma. TCRdb passed the PCR reads through MiXCR, listing each CDR3 protein once. This table holds some 16,000 distinct CDR3 sequences, approximately 46% found once. Sequencing was done on a sample of normal esophageal tissue next to the tumor. The receptors shown here come from a female donor with esophageal squamous cell carcinoma. The CDR3 runs from the conserved cysteine through the conserved F or W.

v_call: TRBV7-2; j_call: TRBJ1-6; cdr3_aa: CASSYPEGSGYEQYF
v_call: TRBV24-1; j_call: TRBJ2-5; cdr3_aa: CATSDTGTGETQYF
v_call: TRBV7-2; j_call: TRBJ2-5; cdr3_aa: CASSRVRETQYF
v_call: TRBV28; j_call: TRBJ2-3; cdr3_aa: CASSLAGGPSTDTQYF
v_call: TRBV12-3/TRBV12-4; j_call: TRBJ1-4; cdr3_aa: CASSFATEKVFF
v_call: TRBV7-2; j_call: TRBJ1-1; cdr3_aa: CASSLQKNTEAFF
v_call: TRBV6-8; j_call: TRBJ2-3; cdr3_aa: CASSYSRPDTQYF
v_call: TRBV7-6; j_call: TRBJ2-7; cdr3_aa: CASSPGTEQYF
v_call: TRBV7-9; j_call: TRBJ2-1; cdr3_aa: CASSSGLAGGPFDEQFF
v_call: TRBV7-2; j_call: -; cdr3_aa: CASSAVGGGEQYF
v_call: TRBV24-1; j_call: TRBJ2-7; cdr3_aa: CATSDLRFAGTNEQYF
v_call: TRBV19; j_call: TRBJ2-7; cdr3_aa: CASSILGGQEQYF
v_call: TRBV10-3; j_call: TRBJ2-3; cdr3_aa: CAISVDQDTQYF
v_call: TRBV7-9; j_call: TRBJ2-5; cdr3_aa: CASSLARLGQETQYF
v_call: TRBV6-5; j_call: -; cdr3_aa: CAGSGGLASYNEQFF
v_call: TRBV7-2; j_call: TRBJ2-2; cdr3_aa: CASRPNLAEHGTGELFF
v_call: TRBV27; j_call: TRBJ2-2; cdr3_aa: CASSFKTSGRGNTGELFF
v_call: TRBV19; j_call: TRBJ1-2; cdr3_aa: CASNPGQGAVDGYTF
v_call: TRBV5-6; j_call: TRBJ2-1; cdr3_aa: CASSTWGIAYNEQFF
v_call: TRBV12-3/TRBV12-4; j_call: TRBJ2-7; cdr3_aa: CAISRQGSGEQYF
v_call: TRBV5-4; j_call: TRBJ1-4; cdr3_aa: CASSLGQGGNEKLFF
v_call: TRBV7-2; j_call: TRBJ2-5; cdr3_aa: CASTPKGGGNEQYF
v_call: TRBV14; j_call: TRBJ2-1; cdr3_aa: CASSQEGLAGRIEQFF
v_call: TRBV11-2; j_call: TRBJ1-2; cdr3_aa: CASSFPPRGGYTF
v_call: TRBV7-8; j_call: TRBJ1-2; cdr3_aa: CASSLGLGDYGYTF
v_call: TRBV7-3; j_call: TRBJ2-1; cdr3_aa: CASSLGGWGEQFF
v_call: TRBV28; j_call: TRBJ2-2; cdr3_aa: CASSLEDTGDTGELFF
v_call: TRBV12-3/TRBV12-4; j_call: TRBJ2-4; cdr3_aa: CASSYGGSDIQYF
v_call: TRBV12-3/TRBV12-4; j_call: TRBJ1-1; cdr3_aa: CASTLMNTEAFF
v_call: TRBV7-3; j_call: TRBJ2-1; cdr3_aa: CASSPMGGGTYNEQFF
v_call: TRBV7-2; j_call: TRBJ2-5; cdr3_aa: CASSTGPVGETQYF
v_call: TRBV23-1; j_call: TRBJ1-1; cdr3_aa: CVNCPTPRSDTEAFF
v_call: TRBV28; j_call: TRBJ2-1; cdr3_aa: CASSSQGYNEQFF
v_call: TRBV7-2; j_call: TRBJ2-1; cdr3_aa: CASSSDRGGEQFF
v_call: TRBV11-2; j_call: TRBJ2-5; cdr3_aa: CASSLTNMETQYF
v_call: TRBV6-1; j_call: -; cdr3_aa: CASRSSQETQFF
v_call: TRBV11-2; j_call: TRBJ1-3; cdr3_aa: CASSSASAGNTIYF
v_call: TRBV10-2; j_call: TRBJ2-1; cdr3_aa: CASSMQGGEQFF
v_call: TRBV12-3/TRBV12-4; j_call: -; cdr3_aa: CASSHAWGGAYNEQFF
v_call: TRBV11-2; j_call: TRBJ2-2; cdr3_aa: CASSPARGVVGELFF
v_call: TRBV7-2; j_call: TRBJ2-7; cdr3_aa: CASSSPIRGMVSYEQYF
v_call: TRBV27; j_call: TRBJ1-1; cdr3_aa: CASSFGQGAEAFF
v_call: TRBV7-9; j_call: TRBJ2-2; cdr3_aa: CASSYLAGITGELFF
v_call: TRBV6-8; j_call: TRBJ2-1; cdr3_aa: CASSYWAPSTGSNNEQFF
v_call: TRBV2; j_call: TRBJ1-2; cdr3_aa: CASRYQGYGYTF
v_call: TRBV28; j_call: TRBJ2-7; cdr3_aa: CASSERKREQYF
v_call: TRBV7-6; j_call: TRBJ2-1; cdr3_aa: CASSDGHNEQFF
v_call: TRBV7-8; j_call: -; cdr3_aa: CASSFTGQGNRGYTF
v_call: TRBV7-2; j_call: TRBJ2-1; cdr3_aa: CASSRGGGVREQFF